Listed below are T cell receptor beta chains from one sample, sequenced in a study of blood T cell repertoires in COVID-19. The assay was immunoSEQ multiplex PCR, and TCRdb's table has in-frame clones only and misses some. The sample lists about 57,000 clones, roughly 90% occurring once. Specimen: peripheral blood. The receptor source for this set is a woman older than 75 with COVID-19, enrolled during active disease. The CDR3 runs from the conserved cysteine through the conserved F or W. A D gene is named only where the DNA matches it firmly. The size entry is marked missing in some rows and otherwise reads once, few, many or a size class.

d_call j_call v_call clone_size cdr3_aa cdr3_nt
- TRBJ2-2 TRBV10-2 - CASSEPRSTGTGELFF TGCGCCAGCAGTGAGCCCCGATCAACGGGCACCGGGGAGCTGTTTTTT
- TRBJ2-7 TRBV19 - CASSINKFYEQYF TGTGCCAGTAGTATTAATAAATTCTACGAGCAGTACTTC
- TRBJ1-6 TRBV2 - CASSEASKRANNSPLHF TGTGCCAGCAGTGAAGCGTCAAAGCGGGCTAATAATTCACCCCTCCACTTT
- TRBJ1-5 TRBV25-1 - CASSDGGNQPQHF TGTGCCAGCAGTGACGGGGGGAATCAGCCCCAGCATTTT
TRBD1 TRBJ1-3 TRBV5-4 - CASSPGAGGFSGNTIYF TGTGCCAGCAGCCCCGGGGCAGGGGGGTTTTCTGGAAACACCATATATTTT
TRBD1 TRBJ1-1 TRBV5-1 - CASSTGTGTLNTEAFF TGCGCCAGCAGCACCGGGACAGGGACTTTGAACACTGAAGCTTTCTTT
- TRBJ2-7 TRBV27 - CASRPFTAYEQYF TGTGCCAGCAGGCCATTTACAGCCTACGAGCAGTACTTC
TRBD1 TRBJ1-1 TRBV27 once CASSLQGDTEAFF TGTGCCAGCAGTTTACAGGGGGACACTGAAGCTTTCTTT
- TRBJ1-1 TRBV12-5 once CASGLTGNTEAFF TGTGCTAGTGGTTTGACGGGGAACACTGAAGCTTTCTTT
TRBD2 TRBJ2-3 TRBV5-1 - CASSNSGTVTDTQYF TGCGCCAGCAGCAACAGCGGGACTGTCACAGATACGCAGTATTTT
TRBD2 TRBJ2-5 TRBV4-1 - CASSQYAGGPSETQYF TGCGCCAGCAGCCAGTATGCGGGGGGGCCGTCGGAGACCCAGTACTTC
- TRBJ2-4 TRBV6-2/TRBV6-3 - CASSPAELAKNIQYF TGTGCCAGCAGCCCAGCGGAGCTAGCCAAAAACATTCAGTACTTC
TRBD1 TRBJ2-7 TRBV2 - CASSLGQLRNEQYF TGTGCCAGCAGTCTGGGACAGTTGAGAAACGAGCAGTACTTC
- TRBJ1-2 TRBV6-5 - CASSYSLGVSGYTF TGTGCCAGCAGTTACTCGCTAGGGGTATCTGGCTACACCTTC
TRBD1 TRBJ2-7 TRBV5-5 - CASSLLGSGQGARFEQYF TGTGCCAGCAGCTTGTTAGGATCAGGACAGGGGGCTAGGTTCGAGCAGTACTTC
- TRBJ1-2 TRBV14 - CASSQETARGYTF TGTGCCAGCAGCCAAGAAACAGCACGCGGCTACACCTTC